Following are 17 T cell receptor beta chains from one sample sequenced in a study of shared clonotypes between healthy human individuals. Using immunoSEQ multiplex PCR, the repertoire was profiled, and TCRdb retains in-frame clones only, with some absent. Of about 560,000 clones listed, roughly 79% are singletons. Material: PBMCs. These receptors all come from a woman aged 40 to 50 in good health. Some clones in this sample may be carry-over from other donors' samples.

The gene calls are TRBV11-2 and TRBJ2-3, with 10 bases that match TRBD2. In germline, CDR1 is SGHAT, CDR2 FQNNGV. V lost 4 bases and J lost 5; bases outside the gene matches: 6. This CDR3 has 15 residues. DNA of the CDR3: TGTGCCAGCAGCTACACTAGCGGGAAGGTAGATACGCAGTATTTT. It yields the protein CASSYTSGKVDTQYF.

The rearrangement links TRBV19 to TRBJ2-1, with 9 bases identical to TRBD2. V lost 6 bases and J lost 9; bases outside the gene matches: 12. CDR1 and CDR2 from the germline V gene are LNHDA and SQIVND (reference sequence). The CDR3 consists of 15 residues. The DNA for the CDR3 is TGTGCCAGTAGCGACATCGGGGCGGGAGGGGGTGAGCAGTTCTTC. It codes for CASSDIGAGGGEQFF.

J is TRBJ1-1 and V is TRBV19, with unresolved D. This CDR3 spans 12 amino acids. Per germline, CDR1 LNHDA and CDR2 SQIVND (reference sequence). V gave up 4 bases and J gave up 4 bases, with 7 bases separating them. CDR3 sequence (DNA): TGTGCCAGTAGTAGGGTAGGCACTGAAGCTTTCTTT. It codes for CASSRVGTEAFF.

V and J are TRBV19 and TRBJ2-5; no clear D gene. The length of the CDR3 is 14 residues. Germline values: CDR1 LNHDA, CDR2 SQIVND (reference sequence). V gave up 5 bases and J gave up 5 bases, with 15 bases separating them. The CDR3 loop reads CASSGSGSGETQYF. CDR3 coding DNA: TGTGCCAGTAGTGGTAGTGGGTCCGGGGAGACCCAGTACTTC.

This clone has just one count. V usage is TRBV6-1 and J usage is TRBJ2-1; 11 bases align to TRBD1. The CDR3 has 16 amino acids. Germline V CDR1 and CDR2: MNHNS, SASEGT. V dropped 2 bases and J dropped 6; count of bases not matched to a gene: 6. In DNA form, the CDR3 reads TGTGCCAGCAGTGAATTCATCGGGACAGGGGGCAATGAGCAGTTCTTC. Protein sequence: CASSEFIGTGGNEQFF.

The CDR3 protein is CAPRRGVNEQFF. CDR3 sequence (DNA): TGTGCCCCCAGGAGAGGGGTAAATGAGCAGTTCTTC. The rearrangement joins TRBV6-1 to TRBJ2-1; either TRBD1 or TRBD2 may fit D (5 bases each). This CDR3 spans 12 amino acids. Germline CDR1 MNHNS, CDR2 SASEGT. Between the trimmed V and J ends, which lost 11 bases and 7 bases, there was a span of 15 bases.

V usage is TRBV2 and J usage is TRBJ2-3, with D maybe TRBD2 (6 bases). CDR1 and CDR2 from the germline V gene are SNHLY and FYNNEI. The length of the CDR3 is 14 residues. With 6 bases removed from V and 2 bases from J, the gap between germline ends came to 12 bases. CDR3 amino acids: CASRGDFATDTQYF. In DNA, the CDR3 is TGTGCCAGCAGGGGGGACTTTGCCACAGATACGCAGTATTTT.

The table lists this clone with many counts. The V gene is TRBV28, the J gene TRBJ2-4; TRBD1 agrees at 10 bases. CDR3 length: 15 amino acids. Trimming removed 2 bases from V and 5 bases from J; junction bases left unmatched: 3. Germline V gene lookup returns CDR1 MDHEN and CDR2 SYDVKM. The CDR3 sequence: CASSLIGTGENIQYF. In DNA form, the CDR3 reads TGTGCCAGCAGTTTAATCGGGACAGGGGAAAACATTCAGTACTTC. Looking up the rest from reference TRBV28 and TRBJ2-4 gives the full variable domain: DVKVTQSSRYLVKRTGEKVFLECVQDMDHENMFWYRQDPGLGLRLIYFSYDVKMKEKGDIPEGYSVSREKKERFSLILESASTNQTSMYLCASSLIGTGENIQYFGAGTRLSVL.

This clone was recorded a few times. The chain is built from TRBV15 and TRBJ2-7; D is undetermined. The germline CDR1 and CDR2 sequences are LNHNV and YYDKDF (reference sequence). CDR3 length: 15 residues. V was trimmed by 1 base and J by 5 bases, leaving 15 bases between them. CDR3 region: CATSRVAASGNEQYF. CDR3 nucleotide sequence: TGTGCCACCAGCAGAGTTGCGGCTAGTGGGAACGAGCAGTACTTC. The variable domain in full, completed from reference TRBV15 and TRBJ2-7, reads DAMVIQNPRYQVTQFGKPVTLSCSQTLNHNVMYWYQQKSSQAPKLLFHYYDKDFNNEADTPDNFQSRRPNTSFCFLDIRSPGLGDTAMYLCATSRVAASGNEQYFGPGTRLTVT.

This chain uses TRBV29-1 with TRBJ2-7, with 10 bases lining up with TRBD1. Germline V gene lookup returns CDR1 SQVTM and CDR2 ANQGSEA. This CDR3 contains 17 residues. The J segment lost 5 bases and the V segment lost 0 bases, leaving 13 bases of the junction unmatched. CDR3 residues: CSVEDHARGTGVNEQYF. CDR3 nucleotide sequence: TGCAGCGTTGAAGATCACGCGAGAGGGACAGGGGTGAACGAGCAGTACTTC.

The gene calls are TRBV2 and TRBJ1-1; 7 nucleotides match TRBD1. This CDR3 comprises 16 residues. V trimming: 0 bases; J trimming: 4 bases; junction bases outside the gene matches: 8. Germline lookup yields CDR1 SNHLY and CDR2 FYNNEI. CDR3 protein: CASSEALRGRGTEAFF. CDR3 sequence (DNA): TGTGCCAGCAGTGAAGCGCTTAGGGGGCGCGGCACTGAAGCTTTCTTT.

This clone has just one count. A much larger clone lies one base from this, so it may be a read error. Other DNA sequences in this sample translate to the same CDR3. V gene TRBV4-1 combines with J gene TRBJ1-2; D gene ambiguous. Germline V gene lookup returns CDR1 MGHRA and CDR2 YSYEKL. Trimming cost V 2 bases and J 4 bases, with 11 bases left between them. CDR3 size: 14 residues. The CDR3 reads CASSQQKEGYGYTF. CDR3 bases: TGCGCCAGCAGCCAACAGAAGGAGGGCTATGGCTACACCTTC.

The chain employs TRBV25-1 and TRBJ2-7; D gene unclear. Germline lookup yields CDR1 MGHDK and CDR2 SYGVNS. V lost 2 bases, J lost 3 bases, and 17 bases lay in between. The CDR3 covers 16 residues. The CDR3 loop is CASSEGSGRPRYEQYF. The DNA for the CDR3 is TGTGCCAGCAGTGAAGGCTCGGGCCGCCCCCGCTACGAGCAGTACTTC.

This clone has only a few counts. V is TRBV10-2 and J is TRBJ2-7; D may be TRBD1 (6 bases). Per the germline V gene, CDR1 is WSHSY and CDR2 is SAAADI. V was clipped by 6 bases and J by 1 base, with 16 bases between them. The CDR3 covers 15 residues. Here the CDR3 DNA reads TGCGCCAGCAGCGCCTCGACAGGTACTTCCTACGAGCAGTACTTC. Translated: CASSASTGTSYEQYF.

The V gene is TRBV7-8, the J gene TRBJ2-2; 13 bases map to TRBD2. The CDR3 covers 19 residues. Germline assignment: CDR1 SGHVS and CDR2 FQNEAQ. The V and J ends lost 1 base and 4 bases, in that order; junction bases with no gene match: 9. The CDR3 protein is CASSLVRLGLAGITGELFF. The DNA of the CDR3 is TGTGCCAGCAGCTTAGTGCGTTTGGGACTAGCGGGGATCACCGGGGAGCTGTTTTTT.

The V call is TRBV6-1, the J call TRBJ1-5, with D perhaps TRBD1 (5 bases). Germline V gene lookup returns CDR1 MNHNS and CDR2 SASEGT. The CDR3 loop spans 15 amino acids. Trimming pared 1 base from V and 1 base from J, leaving 8 bases between. CDR3: CASSEDRDSNQPQHF. The CDR3 DNA reads as TGTGCCAGCAGTGAAGATAGGGACAGCAATCAGCCCCAGCATTTT.

The chain carries TRBV15 and TRBJ2-2; D gene ambiguous. Germline V gene data show CDR1 as LNHNV and CDR2 as YYDKDF (reference sequence). V lost 4 bases and J lost 3, with 9 bases in between. The CDR3 sequence is 14 residues long. The DNA of the CDR3 is TGTGCCACCAGCATACGACAATACACCGGGGAGCTGTTTTTT. It yields the protein CATSIRQYTGELFF. The whole variable domain, remainder taken from reference TRBV15 and TRBJ2-2, is DAMVIQNPRYQVTQFGKPVTLSCSQTLNHNVMYWYQQKSSQAPKLLFHYYDKDFNNEADTPDNFQSRRPNTSFCFLDIRSPGLGDTAMYLCATSIRQYTGELFFGEGSRLTVL.